This is a list of T cell receptor beta chains from one sample in a study of CD8 T cells in Susac syndrome. TCRdb itself ran the immunoSEQ multiplex PCR reads through MiXCR, one entry per CDR3 protein. The repertoire holds 90,000 to 150,000 distinct CDR3 sequences, with around 90% as singletons. The specimen was CD8+ T cells from PBMCs. These receptors were taken from a human donor in good health. Each CDR3 is given with its conserved first and last residue. Each record gives: CDR3 protein, CDR3 DNA, V gene, D gene, clone size, J gene. A D gene is named only where the DNA matches it firmly. Clone size appears in some rows only: once, few, many, or a class for an expanded clone.

CDR3aa: CASRRQGESEAFF; CDR3nt: TGTGCCAGCAGGAGGCAGGGGGAGTCTGAAGCTTTCTTT; v_gene: TRBV2; d_gene: TRBD1; abundance: .; j_gene: TRBJ1-1
CDR3aa: CASSLVFPGNDEQYF; CDR3nt: TGCGCCAGCAGCTTGGTATTCCCAGGGAACGACGAGCAGTACTTC; v_gene: TRBV5-1; d_gene: .; abundance: once; j_gene: TRBJ2-7
CDR3aa: CSARTGGGEAGELFF; CDR3nt: TGCAGTGCTCGTACAGGGGGCGGGGAAGCCGGGGAGCTGTTTTTT; v_gene: TRBV20-1; d_gene: TRBD1; abundance: once; j_gene: TRBJ2-2
CDR3aa: CASSPPFGQSIAKNIQYF; CDR3nt: TGTGCCAGCAGCCCACCATTCGGACAGAGTATAGCCAAAAACATTCAGTACTTC; v_gene: TRBV7-2; d_gene: .; abundance: .; j_gene: TRBJ2-4
CDR3aa: CATNGQLNTEAFF; CDR3nt: TGTGCCACCAACGGACAGCTGAACACTGAAGCTTTCTTT; v_gene: TRBV15; d_gene: .; abundance: .; j_gene: TRBJ1-1
CDR3aa: CASSLRGRDGYTF; CDR3nt: TGTGCCAGCAGCTTAAGGGGTAGGGATGGCTACACCTTC; v_gene: TRBV7-3; d_gene: .; abundance: .; j_gene: TRBJ1-2
CDR3aa: CASSSSLGAPETQYF; CDR3nt: TGTGCCAGCAGCTCCTCACTGGGGGCCCCAGAGACCCAGTACTTC; v_gene: TRBV7-9; d_gene: .; abundance: once; j_gene: TRBJ2-5
CDR3aa: CSGRQGAYEQYF; CDR3nt: TGCAGCGGCCGGCAGGGGGCCTACGAGCAGTACTTC; v_gene: TRBV29-1; d_gene: TRBD1; abundance: .; j_gene: TRBJ2-7
CDR3aa: CASSPPQGDEQFF; CDR3nt: TGCGCCAGCAGCCCACCACAGGGCGATGAGCAGTTCTTC; v_gene: TRBV4-1; d_gene: .; abundance: .; j_gene: TRBJ2-1
CDR3aa: CATSRVGRYDTEAFF; CDR3nt: TGTGCCACCAGCAGAGTGGGCAGGTACGACACTGAAGCTTTCTTT; v_gene: TRBV15; d_gene: .; abundance: .; j_gene: TRBJ1-1
CDR3aa: CASSFGRAFNSPLHF; CDR3nt: TGTGCCAGCAGCTTTGGCCGAGCCTTTAATTCACCCCTCCACTTT; v_gene: TRBV7-6; d_gene: .; abundance: .; j_gene: TRBJ1-6
CDR3aa: CASSKGLRGHREQFF; CDR3nt: TGTGCCAGCTCAAAAGGTCTCCGGGGACACAGGGAGCAGTTCTTC; v_gene: TRBV3-1; d_gene: .; abundance: .; j_gene: TRBJ2-1
CDR3aa: CASSPHPDRNEKLFF; CDR3nt: TGCGCCAGCAGCCCCCATCCCGACCGTAATGAAAAACTGTTTTTT; v_gene: TRBV4-3; d_gene: .; abundance: .; j_gene: TRBJ1-4
CDR3aa: CASSYRLPSYEQYF; CDR3nt: TGTGCCAGCAGTTACCGACTACCCTCCTACGAGCAGTACTTC; v_gene: TRBV12-3/TRBV12-4; d_gene: .; abundance: .; j_gene: TRBJ2-7
CDR3aa: CASSLPYRGEYGYTF; CDR3nt: TGTGCCAGCAGCTTGCCCTACAGGGGAGAATATGGCTACACCTTC; v_gene: TRBV5-6; d_gene: TRBD1; abundance: .; j_gene: TRBJ1-2
CDR3aa: CSVGGRGELFF; CDR3nt: TGCAGCGTTGGGGGCAGGGGGGAACTGTTTTTT; v_gene: TRBV29-1; d_gene: TRBD1; abundance: .; j_gene: TRBJ1-4
CDR3aa: CASSGGTSGVGIQYF; CDR3nt: TGTGCCAGCAGCGGGGGGACTAGCGGGGTCGGCATTCAGTACTTC; v_gene: TRBV2; d_gene: TRBD2; abundance: .; j_gene: TRBJ2-4
CDR3aa: CASSGASGTTGELFF; CDR3nt: TGCGCCAGCAGCGGAGCTAGCGGGACCACCGGGGAGCTGTTTTTT; v_gene: TRBV5-1; d_gene: TRBD2; abundance: once; j_gene: TRBJ2-2
CDR3aa: CSARTPKYTEAFF; CDR3nt: TGCAGTGCCCGGACACCTAAGTACACTGAAGCTTTCTTT; v_gene: TRBV20-1; d_gene: .; abundance: .; j_gene: TRBJ1-1
CDR3aa: CASSYGSSYNEQFF; CDR3nt: TGTGCCAGCAGTTACGGAAGCTCCTACAATGAGCAGTTCTTC; v_gene: TRBV6-2/TRBV6-3; d_gene: .; abundance: once; j_gene: TRBJ2-1
CDR3aa: CASSLVGGTDTQYF; CDR3nt: TGTGCCAGCAGCTTGGTGGGGGGCACAGATACGCAGTATTTT; v_gene: TRBV6-5; d_gene: .; abundance: .; j_gene: TRBJ2-3
CDR3aa: CASSQVYATGELFF; CDR3nt: TGCGCCAGCAGCCAAGTCTACGCAACCGGGGAGCTGTTTTTT; v_gene: TRBV4-3; d_gene: .; abundance: .; j_gene: TRBJ2-2
CDR3aa: CASSLGLGGRTEAFF; CDR3nt: TGTGCCAGCAGCTTAGGGCTCGGGGGCCGGACTGAAGCTTTCTTT; v_gene: TRBV7-2; d_gene: .; abundance: .; j_gene: TRBJ1-1
CDR3aa: CASSPSYLSGPRYNEQFF; CDR3nt: TGTGCCAGCTCACCGTCCTACCTTAGCGGACCACGGTACAATGAGCAGTTCTTC; v_gene: TRBV18; d_gene: .; abundance: .; j_gene: TRBJ2-1
CDR3aa: CASRQDRGTYTQYF; CDR3nt: TGTGCCAGTAGGCAAGACAGGGGCACATATACGCAGTATTTT; v_gene: TRBV19; d_gene: TRBD1; abundance: .; j_gene: TRBJ2-3
CDR3aa: CSARGGPNGAGELFF; CDR3nt: TGCAGTGCTAGAGGGGGGCCCAATGGGGCCGGGGAGCTGTTTTTT; v_gene: TRBV20-1; d_gene: .; abundance: .; j_gene: TRBJ2-2
CDR3aa: CSAPDRTSNQPQHF; CDR3nt: TGCAGTGCTCCTGACAGGACCAGCAATCAGCCCCAGCATTTT; v_gene: TRBV20-1; d_gene: .; abundance: .; j_gene: TRBJ1-5
CDR3aa: CSATREAGYNEQFF; CDR3nt: TGCAGTGCTACCCGGGAAGCGGGCTACAATGAGCAGTTCTTC; v_gene: TRBV20-1; d_gene: .; abundance: .; j_gene: TRBJ2-1